A single sample is the source of the 10 T cell receptor beta chains below, sequenced in a study of T-cell reconstitution after alpha-beta-depleted transplantation in children. The TCRbeta library was prepared with unique molecular identifiers. TCRdb reprocessed the PCR reads via MiXCR and lists one record per CDR3 protein. The sample lists about 980,000 distinct CDR3 sequences; 25% to 30% were seen once. The starting material was PBMCs, mostly from graft donor cells, obtained 360 days after TCRalphabeta/CD19-depleted stem cell transplant. These TCRs come from a boy less than two years old who had a stem cell transplant for SCID, so the T cells may come from the graft donor.

The chain joins TRBV7-9 to TRBJ2-4; D not certain. The CDR3 is 15 residues long. Trimming took 5 bases from V and 0 from J, leaving 11 bases between them. The V gene's germline CDR1 is SEHNR and CDR2 FQNEAQ (reference sequence). The CDR3 loop is CASSPPLLAKNIQYF. CDR3 DNA sequence: TGTGCCAGCAGCCCCCCCCTCTTAGCCAAAAACATTCAGTACTTC.

The gene calls are TRBV5-6 and TRBJ2-5, with D maybe TRBD2 (7 bases). This CDR3 has 15 amino acids. Germline V CDR1 and CDR2: SGHDT, YYEEEE. The germline V and J ends were trimmed by 0 bases and 4 bases, with 13 bases remaining between them. CDR3 residues: CASSLGGGILETQYF. CDR3 nucleotides: TGTGCCAGCAGCTTGGGCGGGGGCATACTAGAGACCCAGTACTTC.

This clonotype was found once. The chain couples TRBV11-2 to TRBJ2-1, with D possibly matching TRBD2 (9 bases). V was trimmed by 6 bases and J by 2 bases, leaving 17 bases between them. The CDR3 covers 16 residues. The germline CDR1 and CDR2 sequences are SGHAT and FQNNGV. The CDR3 sequence: CASRRQGTSPYNEQFF. The CDR3 DNA sequence: TGTGCCAGCAGGAGACAGGGGACTAGCCCCTACAATGAGCAGTTCTTC.

In its sample, this clonotype was seen a few times. The rearrangement links TRBV20-1 to TRBJ1-1; 8 bases are a match to TRBD1. CDR1 and CDR2 from the germline V gene are DFQATT and SNEGSKA (reference sequence). This CDR3 has 16 amino acids. The CDR3 nucleotides read TGCGGAAAGGTGGGCAGGGGGCTATCATCGAACACTGAAGCTTTCTTT. This gives the protein CGKVGRGLSSNTEAFF.

The chain recombines TRBV10-3 with TRBJ1-4; no clear D gene. The V and J ends lost 5 bases and 7 bases respectively, with 20 bases between them. This CDR3 region has 16 residues. The germline CDR1 and CDR2 sequences are ENHRY and SYGVKD. CDR3 in DNA: TGTGCCATCAGTAAAGGTCTAATGGTATCGGTTGAAAAACTGTTTTTT. Translation gives CAISKGLMVSVEKLFF.

This clonotype was recorded a few times. This chain connects TRBV13 to TRBJ2-2; 8 nucleotides agree with TRBD2. The CDR3 spans 18 residues. Germline CDR1 is PRHDT and CDR2 is FYEKMQ (reference sequence). Losses at the gene ends were 5 bases for V and 4 bases for J; bases not matched to a gene: 15. The CDR3 reads CASSRARFAGGPTGELFF. CDR3 nucleotides: TGTGCCAGCAGCCGAGCGCGATTCGCGGGGGGACCCACCGGGGAGCTGTTTTTT.

The rearrangement joins TRBV4-3 to TRBJ2-3, with 7 bases matching TRBD1. Germline CDR1 and CDR2: LGHNA and YSLEER. The CDR3 extends over 14 amino acids. The V segment lost 0 bases and the J segment 6 bases; nucleotides outside the gene matches: 3. The chain's CDR3 is CASSQDRTGDTQYF. The CDR3 DNA follows: TGCGCCAGCAGCCAAGATCGGACAGGTGATACGCAGTATTTT.

This clonotype has a handful of counts. The rearrangement uses TRBV5-1 and TRBJ2-1; TRBD1 might be the D (6 bases). Germline V gene lookup returns CDR1 SGHRS and CDR2 YFSETQ. This CDR3 spans 13 amino acids. V lost 1 base and J 8 bases, leaving 10 bases between the germline ends. CDR3 residues: CASSLPPGDEQFF. The DNA of the CDR3 is TGCGCCAGCAGCTTGCCTCCAGGGGATGAGCAGTTCTTC.

This clonotype was detected only a few times. The chain combines TRBV12-3 or TRBV12-4 with TRBJ1-5, with D possibly being TRBD1 (6 bases). With 3 bases removed from V and 5 bases from J, the gap between germline ends came to 17 bases. The CDR3 length is 16 residues. CDR3 protein: CASSFVGGRLDQPQHF. CDR3 in DNA: TGTGCCAGCAGTTTTGTCGGGGGCCGATTAGATCAGCCCCAGCATTTT.

The chain carries TRBV6-1 and TRBJ2-5; 7 nucleotides line up with TRBD1. This CDR3 spans 14 amino acids. Per the germline V gene, CDR1 is MNHNS and CDR2 is SASEGT. V was clipped by 5 bases and J by 5 bases; unmatched bases: 8. In DNA form, the CDR3 reads TGTGCCAGCAGTACAGACAGGGTACAGGAGACCCAGTACTTC. It is translated as CASSTDRVQETQYF.